One and the same sample provided the 25 T cell receptor beta chains below, sequenced in a study of cytomegalovirus exposure and HLA in healthy donors. PCR employed 60 Vbeta and 13 Jbeta primers. Assay: immunoSEQ multiplex PCR; the TCRdb copy retains only in-frame clones and omits some. This sample has 150,000 to 160,000 clones, with 74% found just once. Sequencing was performed on PBMCs. These receptors came from a man aged 25 to 40 in good health and CMV-seronegative.

The V and J genes are TRBV4-2 and TRBJ2-5; TRBD2 matches 7 bases. Germline loops: CDR1 LGHNA, CDR2 YNFKEQ. The CDR3 is made up of 15 amino acids. J was trimmed by 4 bases and V by 3 bases; bases with no gene match: 8. The CDR3 bases are TGTGCCAGCAGCCATGGCGGCGGGGGAGGAGAGACCCAGTACTTC. Its translation is CASSHGGGGGETQYF.

The chain recombines TRBV11-2 with TRBJ2-7; the match to TRBD2 covers 7 bases. Germline V gene lookup returns CDR1 SGHAT and CDR2 FQNNGV. The CDR3 extends over 14 amino acids. V gave up 2 bases and J gave up 3 bases; unmatched junction bases: 4. CDR3 DNA sequence: TGTGCCAGCAGCTTATCTAGCGGAAACTACGAGCAGTACTTC. Encoded protein: CASSLSSGNYEQYF.

The chain links TRBV28 to TRBJ1-5; 9 bases line up with TRBD1. Per germline, CDR1 MDHEN and CDR2 SYDVKM. The CDR3 is 14 residues long. Germline trimming cut 6 bases from V and 7 bases from J; bases unmatched to any gene: 7. The CDR3: CASRVQGAGQPQHF. The CDR3 DNA reads TGTGCCAGCAGAGTACAGGGGGCGGGGCAGCCCCAGCATTTT.

With regard to this clone: The sample contains more than one DNA sequence encoding this CDR3. The CDR3 region is CASSHSGTGEYEQYF. CDR3 coding DNA: TGCGCCAGCAGCCACTCCGGGACAGGCGAATACGAGCAGTACTTC. The chain combines TRBV4-3 with TRBJ2-7; 8 bases map to TRBD1. V was pared by 3 bases and J by 4 bases, with 8 bases of the junction left unmatched. Germline values: CDR1 LGHNA, CDR2 YSLEER. This CDR3 contains 15 residues.

The V and J genes are TRBV6-5 and TRBJ1-5, with D hard to call. This CDR3 contains 13 residues. Trimming took 6 bases from V and 2 from J, leaving 8 bases between them. Germline lookup yields CDR1 MNHEY and CDR2 SVGAGI. CDR3 DNA sequence: TGTGCCAGCAGCTCCGGGGGCAATCAGCCCCAGCATTTT. This translates into CASSSGGNQPQHF.

J is TRBJ1-5 and V is TRBV5-6; tentatively, D is TRBD1 (6 bases). The germline CDR1 and CDR2 sequences are SGHDT and YYEEEE. Trimming took 4 bases from V and 7 from J, leaving 12 bases between them. This CDR3 has 13 residues. The DNA of the CDR3 is TGTGCCAGCAGCAGGGGGAAGGGGCAGCCCCAGCATTTT. Translating it yields CASSRGKGQPQHF.

This chain links TRBV28 with TRBJ1-5; perhaps TRBD1 as D (6 bases). The CDR3 is 17 amino acids. Germline lookup yields CDR1 MDHEN and CDR2 SYDVKM. V was pared by 6 bases and J by 0 bases, with 18 bases between. The CDR3 DNA is TGTGCCAGCAGGTCCCCTACAGGGACCTATAGCAATCAGCCCCAGCATTTT. It is translated as CASRSPTGTYSNQPQHF.

The chain carries TRBV28 and TRBJ2-1; the D is unclear. The CDR3 length is 13 residues. V was trimmed by 2 bases and J by 6 bases, leaving 8 bases between them. CDR1 MDHEN and CDR2 SYDVKM come from the germline V gene. The CDR3 region is CASSLPSSNEQFF. In nucleotides, the CDR3 is TGTGCCAGCAGTTTACCCTCTAGCAATGAGCAGTTCTTC. Using reference TRBV28 and TRBJ2-1 for the parts outside the CDR3, the full variable domain is DVKVTQSSRYLVKRTGEKVFLECVQDMDHENMFWYRQDPGLGLRLIYFSYDVKMKEKGDIPEGYSVSREKKERFSLILESASTNQTSMYLCASSLPSSNEQFFGPGTRLTVL.

This chain links TRBV7-2 with TRBJ1-1, with D tentatively TRBD1 (6 bases). The CDR3 has 14 residues. Germline loops: CDR1 SGHTA, CDR2 FQGNSA. V shed 5 bases and J shed 2 bases, with 12 bases lying between them. CDR3: CASSPMGTNTEAFF. As DNA, the CDR3 is TGTGCCAGCAGCCCAATGGGGACAAACACTGAAGCTTTCTTT.

This chain links TRBV2 with TRBJ2-7; tentatively, D is TRBD1 (6 bases). CDR3 length equals 13 residues. Trimming removed 3 bases from V and 6 bases from J, with 12 bases in between. From germline, CDR1 is SNHLY and CDR2 FYNNEI. CDR3 sequence: CASSDRGIGEQYF. The CDR3 nucleotides read TGTGCCAGCAGTGACAGGGGTATCGGCGAGCAGTACTTC.

This clone was observed a single time. This chain links TRBV28 with TRBJ1-2, with TRBD1 identical over 10 bases. V lost 5 bases, J lost 7 bases, and 10 bases stayed unmatched. Germline V CDR1 and CDR2: MDHEN, SYDVKM. The CDR3 consists of 15 residues. CDR3 DNA sequence: TGTGCCAGCAGTACCCCGGGGACAGGGGCTCTTGGCTACACCTTC. Residues: CASSTPGTGALGYTF.

The chain couples TRBV6-1 to TRBJ1-2; a weak D match, TRBD1 (5 bases). Per the germline V gene, CDR1 is MNHNS and CDR2 is SASEGT. The V and J ends lost 3 bases and 0 bases respectively, with 11 bases between them. The CDR3 extends over 15 amino acids. The CDR3 DNA reads as TGTGCCAGCAGTGAGGGCTCAGGGCCTAACTATGGCTACACCTTC. It translates to CASSEGSGPNYGYTF.

The rearrangement uses TRBV27 and TRBJ2-7; 7 bases line up with TRBD2. Germline CDR1 MNHEY, CDR2 SMNVEV (reference sequence). CDR3 size: 16 residues. The V segment lost 5 bases and the J segment 3 bases; nucleotides outside the gene matches: 13. The CDR3 protein is CASSPTGGGVGYEQYF. The CDR3 nucleotides read TGTGCCAGCAGTCCGACTGGGGGGGGAGTAGGCTACGAGCAGTACTTC.

The gene calls are TRBV28 and TRBJ2-1; 8 bases are a match to TRBD2. This CDR3 is built from 16 residues. The V and J ends lost 4 bases and 4 bases, in that order; junction bases with no gene match: 9. The germline V gene encodes CDR1 MDHEN and CDR2 SYDVKM. The CDR3: CASSSKMRGVYNEQFF. CDR3 bases: TGTGCCAGCAGTTCCAAGATGCGGGGGGTGTACAATGAGCAGTTCTTC. The whole variable domain, filled in from reference TRBV28 and TRBJ2-1, reads DVKVTQSSRYLVKRTGEKVFLECVQDMDHENMFWYRQDPGLGLRLIYFSYDVKMKEKGDIPEGYSVSREKKERFSLILESASTNQTSMYLCASSSKMRGVYNEQFFGPGTRLTVL.

J is TRBJ1-1 and V is TRBV28, with D tentatively TRBD1 (5 bases). The germline gives CDR1 MDHEN, CDR2 SYDVKM. The CDR3 consists of 14 residues. Trimming left V 3 bases short and J 3 bases short, with 11 bases between. CDR3 region: CASSLGGSYTEAFF. DNA for the CDR3: TGTGCCAGCAGTTTGGGGGGGTCGTACACTGAAGCTTTCTTT. Based on the CDR3 plus reference TRBV28 and TRBJ1-1, the full variable domain is DVKVTQSSRYLVKRTGEKVFLECVQDMDHENMFWYRQDPGLGLRLIYFSYDVKMKEKGDIPEGYSVSREKKERFSLILESASTNQTSMYLCASSLGGSYTEAFFGQGTRLTVV.

In this sample, this clone turned up once. As DNA, the CDR3 is TGTGCCAGCAGCTTAGATGTCAGGGTCTCGGGTCTATCCTACGAGCAGTACTTC. Protein product: CASSLDVRVSGLSYEQYF. The chain recombines TRBV7-8 with TRBJ2-7; D perhaps matches TRBD1 (5 bases). This CDR3 comprises 18 residues. The germline V gene has CDR1 SGHVS and CDR2 FQNEAQ. Trimming shortened V by 1 base and J by 1 base, and 20 bases separated the two germline ends.

With respect to this clone: The sample carries other DNA sequences with the same CDR3. The chain joins TRBV19 to TRBJ1-5; perhaps TRBD1 as D (5 bases). Germline V gene lookup returns CDR1 LNHDA and CDR2 SQIVND (reference sequence). This CDR3 has 15 amino acids. V was trimmed by 6 bases and J by 0 bases, leaving 12 bases between them. The CDR3 loop reads CASSTTGYSNQPQHF. In nucleotides, the CDR3 is TGTGCCAGTAGCACTACAGGCTATAGCAATCAGCCCCAGCATTTT.

The chain has TRBV7-9 and TRBJ1-4; tentatively, D is TRBD1 (6 bases). The CDR3 totals 15 residues. The germline V and J ends were trimmed by 5 bases and 8 bases, with 18 bases remaining between them. Germline CDR1 and CDR2: SEHNR and FQNEAQ (reference sequence). The CDR3 nucleotides read TGTGCCAGCAGCCCCGAGGGGGGGGCGGGAGAAAAACTGTTTTTT. It encodes CASSPEGGAGEKLFF.

This chain connects TRBV19 to TRBJ2-2; 9 positions agree with TRBD1. CDR3 length: 16 residues. Germline loops: CDR1 LNHDA, CDR2 SQIVND (reference sequence). The J segment lost 5 bases and the V segment lost 6 bases, leaving 10 bases of the junction unmatched. This chain's CDR3 is CASSQTGQGLTGELFF. DNA for the CDR3: TGTGCCAGTAGCCAAACCGGACAGGGGTTGACCGGGGAGCTGTTTTTT.

The CDR3 loop reads CASSLKGAYGYTF. The CDR3 nucleotides read TGTGCCAGCAGTTTAAAGGGGGCCTATGGCTACACCTTC. This rearrangement joins TRBV27 to TRBJ1-2, with 7 bases aligning to TRBD1. The junction had 1 base not matched to a gene; V was cut back by 2 bases and J by 4 bases. Germline values: CDR1 MNHEY, CDR2 SMNVEV (reference sequence). The CDR3 runs 13 residues.

This rearrangement joins TRBV7-8 to TRBJ2-2; a possible D gene is TRBD1 (6 bases). This CDR3 has 15 residues. Germline V gene lookup returns CDR1 SGHVS and CDR2 FQNEAQ. V was shortened by 5 bases and J by 0 bases, with 10 bases between the two germline ends. The DNA of the CDR3 is TGTGCCAGCAGCCCCGGGACAACGAACACCGGGGAGCTGTTTTTT. This translates into CASSPGTTNTGELFF.

The rearrangement links TRBV5-6 to TRBJ2-3; D possibly corresponds to TRBD1 (6 bases). V was shortened by 5 bases and J by 2 bases, with 12 bases between the two germline ends. CDR3 length: 14 amino acids. Germline CDR1 is SGHDT and CDR2 is YYEEEE. The CDR3 region is CASSFQGTTDTQYF. DNA of the CDR3: TGTGCCAGCAGTTTTCAGGGGACCACAGATACGCAGTATTTT.

V and J are TRBV28 and TRBJ1-4, with unresolved D. The CDR3 has 14 amino acids. Germline CDR1 is MDHEN and CDR2 is SYDVKM. With 7 bases removed from V and 7 bases from J, the gap between germline ends came to 16 bases. The CDR3 protein is CASNSGRGGEKLFF. The CDR3 DNA reads TGTGCCAGCAATAGCGGACGTGGAGGTGAAAAACTGTTTTTT.

The chain has TRBV6-1 and TRBJ1-2, with D possibly matching TRBD1 (5 bases). V dropped 2 bases and J dropped 6 bases, with 16 bases sitting between them. The CDR3 loop spans 15 amino acids. Germline CDR1 reads MNHNS; CDR2 reads SASEGT. CDR3 region: CASSEFKGMGNGYTF. In DNA form, the CDR3 reads TGTGCCAGCAGTGAATTCAAGGGGATGGGGAATGGCTACACCTTC.

This clone was seen just once. The chain couples TRBV5-1 to TRBJ2-3; D possibly corresponds to TRBD1 (6 bases). CDR3 size: 14 residues. V shed 1 base and J shed 1 base, with 7 bases lying between them. Germline V gene data show CDR1 as SGHRS and CDR2 as YFSETQ. The CDR3 loop reads CASSLNRGTDTQYF. CDR3 in DNA: TGCGCCAGCAGCTTGAACAGGGGCACAGATACGCAGTATTTT.